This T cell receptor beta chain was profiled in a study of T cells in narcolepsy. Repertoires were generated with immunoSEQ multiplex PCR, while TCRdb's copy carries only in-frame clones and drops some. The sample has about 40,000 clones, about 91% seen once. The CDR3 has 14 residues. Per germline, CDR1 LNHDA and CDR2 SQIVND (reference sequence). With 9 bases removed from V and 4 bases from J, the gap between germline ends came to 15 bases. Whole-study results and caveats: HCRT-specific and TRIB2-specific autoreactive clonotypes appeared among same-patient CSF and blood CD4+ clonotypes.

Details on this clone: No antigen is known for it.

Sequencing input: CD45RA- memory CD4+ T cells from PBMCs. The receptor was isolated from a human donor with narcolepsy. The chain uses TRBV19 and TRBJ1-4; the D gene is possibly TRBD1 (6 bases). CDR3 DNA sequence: TGTGCCAGCCATGGACAGAACTATAATGAAAAACTGTTTTTT. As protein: CASHGQNYNEKLFF.